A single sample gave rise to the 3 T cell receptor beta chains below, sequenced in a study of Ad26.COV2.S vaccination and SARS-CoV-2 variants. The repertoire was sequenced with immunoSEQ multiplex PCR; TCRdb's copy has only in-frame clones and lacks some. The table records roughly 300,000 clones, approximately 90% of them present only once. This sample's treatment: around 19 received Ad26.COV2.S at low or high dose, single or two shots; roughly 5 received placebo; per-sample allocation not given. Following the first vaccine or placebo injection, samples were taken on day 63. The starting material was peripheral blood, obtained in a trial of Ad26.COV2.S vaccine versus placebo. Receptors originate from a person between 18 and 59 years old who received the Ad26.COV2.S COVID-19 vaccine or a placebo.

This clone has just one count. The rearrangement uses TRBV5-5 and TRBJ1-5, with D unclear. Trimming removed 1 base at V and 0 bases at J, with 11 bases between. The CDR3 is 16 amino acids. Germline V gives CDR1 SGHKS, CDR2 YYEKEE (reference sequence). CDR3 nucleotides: TGTGCCAGCAGCTTGTCAGGAGCGGATAGCAATCAGCCCCAGCATTTT. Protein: CASSLSGADSNQPQHF.

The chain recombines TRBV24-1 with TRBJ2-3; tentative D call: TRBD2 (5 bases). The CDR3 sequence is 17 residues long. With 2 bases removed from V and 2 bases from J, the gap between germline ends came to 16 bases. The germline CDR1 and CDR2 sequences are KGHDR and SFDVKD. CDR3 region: CATSDSRGYADTDTQYF. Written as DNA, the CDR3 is TGTGCCACCAGTGATTCCCGAGGGTACGCGGACACAGATACGCAGTATTTT.

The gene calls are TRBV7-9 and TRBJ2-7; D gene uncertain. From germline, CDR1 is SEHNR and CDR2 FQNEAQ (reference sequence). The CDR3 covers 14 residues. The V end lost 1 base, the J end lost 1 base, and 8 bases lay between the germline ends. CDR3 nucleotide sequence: TGTGCCAGCAGCTTAGGGTCGGCTTCCTACGAGCAGTACTTC. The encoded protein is CASSLGSASYEQYF.